This TCR beta chain was recovered during a study of T cell repertoires in cytomegalovirus infection. For this clonotype: As yet, its antigen is unknown.

Findings and caveats of the study: What dominated the ex vivo response were HLA-C-restricted CMV-specific TCR beta clonotypes.

TCRdb independently ran MiXCR on the reads; one entry per CDR3 protein. The table shows roughly 280,000 distinct CDR3 sequences, with roughly an eighth occurring only once. This CDR3 contains 17 residues. Germline trimming cut 4 bases from V and 5 bases from J; bases unmatched to any gene: 12. The germline gives CDR1 SGHRS, CDR2 YFSETQ. The clonotype originates from a human donor in good health (CMV status not recorded). Some clones in this sample may be carry-over from other donors' samples. J is TRBJ2-1 and V is TRBV5-1, with 10 bases that match TRBD2. Sequencing used PBMCs. CDR3 bases: TGCGCCAGCAGCCAAAGGGGTACTAGCGGGGCGAACAATGAGCAGTTCTTC. Its translation is CASSQRGTSGANNEQFF.